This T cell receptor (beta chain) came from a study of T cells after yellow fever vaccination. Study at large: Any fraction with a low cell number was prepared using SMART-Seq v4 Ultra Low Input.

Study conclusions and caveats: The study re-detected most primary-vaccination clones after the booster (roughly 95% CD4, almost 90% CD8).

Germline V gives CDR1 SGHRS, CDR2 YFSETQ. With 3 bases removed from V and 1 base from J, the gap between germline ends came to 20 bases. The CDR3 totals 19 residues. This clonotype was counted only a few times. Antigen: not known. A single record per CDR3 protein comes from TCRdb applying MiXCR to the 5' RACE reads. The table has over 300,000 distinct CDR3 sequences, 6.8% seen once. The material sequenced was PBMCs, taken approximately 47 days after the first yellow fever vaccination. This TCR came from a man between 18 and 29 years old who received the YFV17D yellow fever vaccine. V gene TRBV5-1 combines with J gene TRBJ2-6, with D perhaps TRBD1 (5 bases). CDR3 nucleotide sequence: TGCGCCAGCAGCTCCACAGGTGGACCCGACCCGTCTGGGGCCAACGTCCTGACTTTC. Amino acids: CASSSTGGPDPSGANVLTF.